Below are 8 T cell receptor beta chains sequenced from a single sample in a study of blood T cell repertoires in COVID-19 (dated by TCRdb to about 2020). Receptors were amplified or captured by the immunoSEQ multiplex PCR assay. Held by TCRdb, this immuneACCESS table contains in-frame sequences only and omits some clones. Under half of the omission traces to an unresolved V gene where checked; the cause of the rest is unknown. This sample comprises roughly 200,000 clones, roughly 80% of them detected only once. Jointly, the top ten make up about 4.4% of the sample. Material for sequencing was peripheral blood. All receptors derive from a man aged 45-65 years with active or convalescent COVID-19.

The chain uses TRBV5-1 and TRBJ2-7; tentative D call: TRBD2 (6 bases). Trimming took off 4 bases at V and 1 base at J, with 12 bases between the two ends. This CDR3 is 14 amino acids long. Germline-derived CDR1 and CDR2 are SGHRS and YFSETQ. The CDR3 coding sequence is TGCGCCAGCAGCCGGGGGACGGAGTCCTACGAGCAGTACTTC. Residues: CASSRGTESYEQYF.

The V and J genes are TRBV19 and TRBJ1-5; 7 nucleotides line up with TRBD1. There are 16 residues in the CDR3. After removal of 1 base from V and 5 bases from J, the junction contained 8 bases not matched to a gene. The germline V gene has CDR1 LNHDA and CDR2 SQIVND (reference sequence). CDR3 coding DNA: TGTGCCAGTAGTATAGGGACAGGCAGAGGGGATCAGCCCCAGCATTTT. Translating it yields CASSIGTGRGDQPQHF.

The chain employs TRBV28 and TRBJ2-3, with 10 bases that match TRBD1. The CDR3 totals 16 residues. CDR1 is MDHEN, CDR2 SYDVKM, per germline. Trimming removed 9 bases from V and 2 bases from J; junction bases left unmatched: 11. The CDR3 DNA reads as TGTGCCAGTAGTGACGGGGACAGGGGTCACACAGATACGCAGTATTTT. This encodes CASSDGDRGHTDTQYF.

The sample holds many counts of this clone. This chain's CDR3 is CASSGPRGHEQYF. The CDR3 DNA reads TGTGCCAGTTCGGGTCCAAGGGGCCACGAGCAGTACTTC. The chain is built from TRBV19 and TRBJ2-7; a possible D gene is TRBD1 (5 bases). The CDR3 runs 13 residues. V lost 8 bases to trimming and J lost 5 bases, with 16 bases between them. Germline V gene lookup returns CDR1 LNHDA and CDR2 SQIVND (reference sequence).

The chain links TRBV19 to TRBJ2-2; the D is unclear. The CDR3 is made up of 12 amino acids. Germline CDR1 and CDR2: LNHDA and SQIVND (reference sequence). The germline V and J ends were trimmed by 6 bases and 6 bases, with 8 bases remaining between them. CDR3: CASRPNSGELFF. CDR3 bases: TGTGCCAGTAGGCCAAACTCCGGGGAGCTGTTTTTT. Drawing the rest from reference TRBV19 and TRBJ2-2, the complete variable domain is DGGITQSPKYLFRKEGQNVTLSCEQNLNHDAMYWYRQDPGQGLRLIYYSQIVNDFQKGDIAEGYSVSREKKESFPLTVTSAQKNPTAFYLCASRPNSGELFFGEGSRLTVL.

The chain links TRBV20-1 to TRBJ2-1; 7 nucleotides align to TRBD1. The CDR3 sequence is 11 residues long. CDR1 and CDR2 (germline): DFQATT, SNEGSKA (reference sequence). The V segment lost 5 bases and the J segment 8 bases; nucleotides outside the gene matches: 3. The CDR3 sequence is CSAWDSYEQFF. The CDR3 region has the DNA TGCAGTGCTTGGGACAGCTATGAGCAGTTCTTC.

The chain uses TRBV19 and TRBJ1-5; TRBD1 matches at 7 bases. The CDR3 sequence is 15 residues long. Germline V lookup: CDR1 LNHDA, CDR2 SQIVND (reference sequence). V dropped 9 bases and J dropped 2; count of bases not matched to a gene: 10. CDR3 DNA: TGTGCCAGCCGCCGACAGGGCAGAGGCAATCAGCCCCAGCATTTT. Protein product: CASRRQGRGNQPQHF.

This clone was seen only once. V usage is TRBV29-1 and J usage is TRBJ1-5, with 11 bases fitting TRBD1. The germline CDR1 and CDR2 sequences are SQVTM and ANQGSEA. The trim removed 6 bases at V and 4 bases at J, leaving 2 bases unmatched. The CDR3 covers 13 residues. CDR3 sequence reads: CSVGTGGNQPQHF. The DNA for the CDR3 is TGCAGCGTCGGGACAGGGGGAAATCAGCCCCAGCATTTT.